This T cell receptor (beta chain) was observed in a study of cytomegalovirus exposure and HLA in healthy donors. For this clone: Its cognate antigen is unknown.

It was with 60 Vbeta and 13 Jbeta primers that the PCR ran. The protocol was immunoSEQ multiplex PCR, while the TCRdb copy is restricted to in-frame clones and leaves out a portion. The table shows approximately 140,000 clones, with around 70% occurring only once. Broader study findings: In an earlier analysis, about 87% or about 30%: the productive usage of most TCR beta V segments.

The specimen sequenced was PBMCs. This clonotype originated in a woman in her sixties or seventies in good health and CMV-seropositive.

CDR3 in amino acids: CASSSGQGDQPQHF. The CDR3 region has the DNA TGTGCCAGCAGCTCCGGACAGGGTGATCAGCCCCAGCATTTT. The genes are TRBV9 and TRBJ1-5; 8 bases are shared with TRBD1. Germline CDR1 reads SGDLS; CDR2 reads YYNGEE. V dropped 4 bases and J dropped 5; count of bases not matched to a gene: 5. The CDR3 is made up of 14 amino acids. The variable domain in full, completed from reference TRBV9 and TRBJ1-5, reads DSGVTQTPKHLITATGQRVTLRCSPRSGDLSVYWYQQSLDQGLQFLIQYYNGEERAKGNILERFSAQQFPDLHSELNLSSLELGDSALYFCASSSGQGDQPQHFGDGTRLSIL.